The 13 T cell receptor beta chains reported below all come from one sample, sequenced in a study of blood T cells in healthy people across ages. With a J-beta primer mix and a sample-barcoded 5' primer, a second PCR ran about 6 to 11 cycles. One entry per CDR3 protein, called by TCRdb with MiXCR from the 5' RACE reads. The sample carries some 670,000 distinct CDR3 sequences, over 40% recorded once. Sequenced: blood. All receptors derive from a woman aged 80 or over in good health.

The table lists this clonotype with a few counts. This chain connects TRBV11-2 to TRBJ2-2; D remains ambiguous. This CDR3 is 13 amino acids long. Trimming shortened V by 4 bases and J by 4 bases, and 7 bases separated the two germline ends. CDR1 is SGHAT, CDR2 FQNNGV, per germline. Here the CDR3 DNA reads TGTGCCAGCAGCTCTGGTTTCACCGGGGAGCTGTTTTTT. Protein product: CASSSGFTGELFF.

The chain combines TRBV12-3 or TRBV12-4 with TRBJ1-2; the D is unclear. V was shortened by 6 bases and J by 6 bases, with 14 bases between the two germline ends. The length of the CDR3 is 13 residues. The CDR3 nucleotides read TGTGCCAGCAGCCTCCTTTTCGACCATGGCTACACCTTC. This translates into CASSLLFDHGYTF.

The CDR3 region is CASSFYGDSSYEQYF. CDR3 coding DNA: TGCGCCAGCAGCTTTTATGGGGACAGCTCCTACGAGCAGTACTTC. The J gene is TRBJ2-7, the V gene TRBV5-1; 7 bases map to TRBD1. From germline, CDR1 is SGHRS and CDR2 YFSETQ. The junction had 5 bases not matched to a gene; V was cut back by 2 bases and J by 0 bases. This CDR3 region has 15 residues.

This clonotype came up many times. One end of the junction varies from germline; a read error may be responsible. This chain connects TRBV7-9 to TRBJ2-3; 8 bases are a match to TRBD2. This CDR3 has 14 residues. CDR1 is SEHNR and CDR2 is FQNEAQ in the germline V gene (reference sequence). This CDR3 reads CASSPGLATDTQYF. CDR3 bases: TGCGCCAGCAGCCCCGGACTAGCAACGGATACGCAGTATTTT.

This clonotype was observed a handful of times. The chain uses TRBV7-2 and TRBJ2-5; D not resolved. This CDR3 spans 13 amino acids. Germline loops: CDR1 SGHTA, CDR2 FQGNSA. Trimming took 3 bases from V and 11 from J, leaving 16 bases between them. The CDR3 spells CASSFNSHNEQYF. DNA for the CDR3: TGTGCCAGCAGCTTCAACAGCCACAATGAGCAGTACTTC.

The chain combines TRBV2 with TRBJ2-3; a possible D gene is TRBD2 (6 bases). The V and J ends lost 6 bases and 1 base respectively, with 20 bases between them. Germline CDR1 and CDR2: SNHLY and FYNNEI. CDR3 length equals 17 residues. CDR3: CASSPRGGTSRTDTQYF. DNA of the CDR3: TGTGCCAGCAGCCCGCGGGGTGGAACTAGTCGCACAGATACGCAGTATTTT.

This clonotype was detected only a few times. The chain combines TRBV12-3 or TRBV12-4 with TRBJ2-5, with TRBD1 matching 9 bases. The V segment lost 3 bases and the J segment 11 bases; nucleotides outside the gene matches: 13. The CDR3 covers 15 residues. The CDR3 reads CASSLGQGGRNEQYF. DNA for the CDR3: TGTGCCAGCAGTTTGGGACAGGGAGGTAGGAATGAGCAGTACTTC.

The chain has TRBV6-2 or TRBV6-3 and TRBJ1-2, with 9 bases matching TRBD1. J was trimmed by 9 bases and V by 6 bases; bases with no gene match: 5. Per germline, CDR1 MNHEY and CDR2 SVGEGT. The CDR3 totals 12 residues. CDR3 in DNA: TGTGCCAGCAGCCAAGGACAGGGGAGCTACACCTTC. Translation: CASSQGQGSYTF.

Points on this clonotype: The junction does not match germline at one end; this may be a read error. This chain connects TRBV12-3 or TRBV12-4 to TRBJ2-6; maybe TRBD1 (5 bases). CDR3 length equals 15 residues. CDR3 sequence: CASSSQRAGANALTF. For the CDR3, the DNA is TGTGCCAGCAGCTCCCAACGGGCTGGGGCCAACGCCCTGACTTTC.

This clonotype was seen ten or more times. V is TRBV6-6 and J is TRBJ2-4; tentative D call: TRBD2 (6 bases). Germline V gene lookup returns CDR1 MNHNY and CDR2 SVGAGI (reference sequence). CDR3 length equals 16 residues. Deletions cut 2 bases from V and 3 bases from J, with 14 bases between. CDR3 amino acids: CASSYPAGSHKNIQYF. The CDR3 DNA reads as TGTGCCAGCAGTTACCCAGCGGGCTCCCACAAAAACATTCAGTACTTC.

V gene TRBV7-6 combines with J gene TRBJ2-3; no clear D. The germline gives CDR1 SGHVS, CDR2 FNYEAQ. Trimming removed 2 bases at V and 5 bases at J, with 8 bases between. The CDR3 runs 13 residues. In DNA, the CDR3 is TGTGCCAGCAGCTTATCTGGGCGAGATACGCAGTATTTT. Amino acid sequence: CASSLSGRDTQYF.

This clonotype was picked up one time. Just one base apart from a much larger clone, this may be a read error. This rearrangement joins TRBV29-1 to TRBJ2-7; D not certain. CDR1 and CDR2 from the germline V gene are SQVTM and ANQGSEA. This CDR3 has 12 residues. The DNA for the CDR3 is TGCTGCGGAACGGCAGCTTACAATGAGCAGTACTTC. This sequence encodes CCGTAAYNEQYF.

The J gene is TRBJ1-1, the V gene TRBV15; maybe TRBD1 (6 bases). Germline values: CDR1 LNHNV, CDR2 YYDKDF (reference sequence). The CDR3 is 13 residues long. V shed 8 bases and J shed 7 bases, with 17 bases lying between them. The CDR3 loop reads CATGAGWTDEAFF. The CDR3 region has the DNA TGTGCCACCGGCGCAGGTTGGACAGATGAAGCTTTCTTT.